This TCR beta chain comes out of a study of identical twins. CDR1 and CDR2 from the germline V gene are SEHNR and FQNEAQ (reference sequence). After removal of 10 bases from V and 5 bases from J, the junction contained 5 bases not matched to a gene. This CDR3 is 12 amino acids long. Concerning this clonotype itself: The target antigen is unknown.

A universal primer site was created by template switching, with the cDNA bearing unique molecular identifiers. TCRdb analysed the 5' RACE reads with MiXCR anew, one entry per CDR3 protein. The data show 1.5 million to 2 million distinct CDR3 sequences, less than 40% seen once. Study-wide results and caveats: Models came in too low on out-of-frame TCR alpha sharing in monozygotic twins.

The TCR comes from a newborn girl in good health. Sequenced: cord blood. This sequence joins TRBV7-9 and TRBJ2-5, with TRBD1 matching 9 bases. The DNA for the CDR3 is TGTGCCATCTTCGACAGGGGGGAGACCCAGTACTTC. As protein: CAIFDRGETQYF. The full variable domain, completed using reference TRBV7-9 and TRBJ2-5, is DTGVSQNPRHKITKRGQNVTFRCDPISEHNRLYWYRQTLGQGPEFLTYFQNEAQLEKSRLLSDRFSAERPKGSFSTLEIQRTEQGDSAMYLCAIFDRGETQYFGPGTRLLVL.